This T cell receptor (beta chain) was documented in a study of CD8 T cells in ankylosing spondylitis. This clonotype was seen at least ten times. Its antigen is as yet unknown. MiXCR, run by TCRdb on the 5' RACE reads, gives a single entry per CDR3 protein. The table records about 540,000 distinct CDR3 sequences, roughly 13% of them present only once. Study observations and caveats: There was a TCR beta motif, made of several highly homologous variants, that appeared characteristic of ankylosing spondylitis blood. CD8+ disease-linked clones were present at relatively low frequencies in blood. Certain motif variants had earlier been reported in reactive arthritis synovial fluid and blood. Reported data indicate significant enrichment of disease-linked clones within matched ankylosing spondylitis synovial fluid.

J gave up 1 base and V 5 bases, and 4 bases lay outside the gene matches. There are 14 residues in the CDR3. Germline V gene lookup returns CDR1 SNHLY and CDR2 FYNNEI. This rearrangement joins TRBV2 to TRBJ2-5; 7 positions agree with TRBD1. The source is a male donor with ankylosing spondylitis. Sequences were obtained from blood, either unsorted or a sorted T cell fraction (not recorded which). The CDR3 coding sequence is TGTGCCAGCAGTAGGGGGCAGACCCAAGAGACCCAGTACTTC. Its translation is CASSRGQTQETQYF.